Presented here are 27 T cell receptor beta chains from one specimen sequenced in a study of OX40 agonist ivuxolimab in advanced cancers. Only in-frame clones appear in the TCRdb table, and some are missing; sequencing was by immunoSEQ multiplex PCR. This table has about 48,000 clones, approximately 84% appearing once. The sample here was CD4+ or CD8+ T cells sorted from blood, taken in a trial of the OX40 agonist ivuxolimab. These receptors were collected from an adult with an advanced solid tumor such as melanoma, head and neck, liver or kidney cancer.

J is TRBJ2-2 and V is TRBV10-3, with 7 positions matching TRBD1. The CDR3 has 13 residues. V trimming: 11 bases; J trimming: 0 bases; junction bases outside the gene matches: 3. Germline V gene sequence: CDR1 ENHRY, CDR2 SYGVKD. The CDR3 bases are TGTGCCGCCGGGACAGCGAACACCGGGGAGCTGTTTTTT. It is translated as CAAGTANTGELFF.

V usage is TRBV19 and J usage is TRBJ2-2; D might be TRBD1 (7 bases). Trimming took off 8 bases at V and 4 bases at J, with 14 bases between the two ends. Germline V gives CDR1 LNHDA, CDR2 SQIVND (reference sequence). There are 14 residues in the CDR3. CDR3 sequence reads: CASVIQGGTGELFF. The CDR3 DNA reads TGTGCCAGTGTTATTCAGGGGGGCACCGGGGAGCTGTTTTTT.

The chain employs TRBV7-9 and TRBJ1-3; 8 bases are a match to TRBD1. Germline CDR1 SEHNR, CDR2 FQNEAQ (reference sequence). The CDR3 totals 14 residues. V lost 6 bases and J lost 8; bases outside the gene matches: 9. In nucleotides, the CDR3 is TGTGCCAGCAGTAGGACAGGGCAGGAGGACACCATATATTTT. It is translated as CASSRTGQEDTIYF.

Judged by abundance, this clone is medium-sized (0.01 to 0.1%). The DNA of the CDR3 is TGCGCCAGCAGCTTTCGGGCGGACTCCTCCTACGAGCAGTACTTC. This sequence encodes CASSFRADSSYEQYF. The gene calls are TRBV5-1 and TRBJ2-7; D is perhaps TRBD2 (5 bases). The length of the CDR3 is 15 residues. The germline CDR1 and CDR2 sequences are SGHRS and YFSETQ. The V and J ends lost 2 bases and 0 bases respectively, with 12 bases between them. Full variable domain (rest looked up from reference TRBV5-1 and TRBJ2-7): KAGVTQTPRYLIKTRGQQVTLSCSPISGHRSVSWYQQTPGQGLQFLFEYFSETQRNKGNFPGRFSGRQFSNSRSEMNVSTLELGDSALYLCASSFRADSSYEQYFGPGTRLTVT.

A single count supports this clone. This chain uses TRBV19 with TRBJ2-3; D perhaps matches TRBD2 (7 bases). Germline assignment: CDR1 LNHDA and CDR2 SQIVND (reference sequence). The CDR3 extends over 14 amino acids. V was shortened by 4 bases and J by 6 bases, with 14 bases between the two germline ends. The CDR3 loop is CASSTGGLGDTQYF. DNA of the CDR3: TGTGCCAGTAGTACGGGGGGCTTGGGGGATACGCAGTATTTT.

J is TRBJ1-2 and V is TRBV28, with a tentative D call TRBD1 (5 bases). The V end lost 2 bases, the J end lost 8 bases, and 15 bases lay between the germline ends. The CDR3 has 14 residues. The germline CDR1 and CDR2 sequences are MDHEN and SYDVKM. This CDR3 is CASSLASGRGGYTF. The DNA of the CDR3 is TGTGCCAGCAGTTTAGCCTCGGGGCGTGGGGGCTACACCTTC.

The chain recombines TRBV5-4 with TRBJ2-5, with TRBD1 matching 9 bases. The CDR3 extends over 16 amino acids. Germline CDR1 reads SGHNT; CDR2 reads YYREEE (reference sequence). The V gene end was trimmed by 7 bases and the J gene end by 2 bases; junction bases not matched to a gene: 12. This CDR3 is CASGSRTGTGQETQYF. The DNA for the CDR3 is TGTGCCAGCGGCTCTAGGACCGGGACAGGGCAAGAGACCCAGTACTTC. Based on the CDR3 plus reference TRBV5-4 and TRBJ2-5, the full variable domain is ETGVTQSPTHLIKTRGQQVTLRCSSQSGHNTVSWYQQALGQGPQFIFQYYREEENGRGNFPPRFSGLQFPNYSSELNVNALELDDSALYLCASGSRTGTGQETQYFGPGTRLLVL.

The rearrangement joins TRBV2 to TRBJ2-2; unclear D gene. V was pared by 1 base and J by 7 bases, with 7 bases between. Germline V gene sequence: CDR1 SNHLY, CDR2 FYNNEI. The CDR3 runs to 13 residues. The CDR3 is CASSEESHGELFF. The CDR3 DNA reads as TGTGCCAGCAGTGAAGAGAGTCACGGGGAGCTGTTTTTT.

CDR3 region: CASSSQETQYF. CDR3 DNA: TGTGCCAGCAGTAGCCAAGAGACCCAGTACTTC. The rearrangement uses TRBV2 and TRBJ2-5, with D unclear. The CDR3 totals 11 residues. Germline CDR1 reads SNHLY; CDR2 reads FYNNEI. V lost 5 bases and J 1 base, leaving 2 bases between the germline ends.

The chain carries TRBV29-1 and TRBJ1-4; a possible D gene is TRBD1 (6 bases). The germline V gene has CDR1 SQVTM and CDR2 ANQGSEA. The CDR3 is made up of 15 amino acids. V dropped 7 bases and J dropped 8 bases, with 23 bases sitting between them. CDR3 DNA: TGCAGCGGCCTAAAACCCTCAGGGGCGCAGGAAAAACTGTTTTTT. It yields the protein CSGLKPSGAQEKLFF.

The chain links TRBV9 to TRBJ1-2; the D gene is possibly TRBD1 (6 bases). CDR1 is SGDLS, CDR2 YYNGEE, per germline. This CDR3 contains 17 residues. Trimming took 4 bases from V and 1 from J, leaving 20 bases between them. For the CDR3, the DNA is TGTGCCAGCAGCCCTGGGGGGGCGGCAATGCTTAACTATGGCTACACCTTC. Amino acid sequence: CASSPGGAAMLNYGYTF.

A few counts support this clone. V is TRBV30 and J is TRBJ2-7; weak D call: TRBD2 (5 bases). Germline CDR1 and CDR2: GTSNPN and SVGIG (reference sequence). The V end lost 5 bases, the J end lost 3 bases, and 14 bases lay between the germline ends. CDR3 size: 13 residues. The CDR3 region is CAWAPRTGYEQYF. The CDR3, as DNA: TGTGCCTGGGCACCCAGGACTGGCTACGAGCAGTACTTC.

V usage is TRBV7-3 and J usage is TRBJ2-5, with a possible D match to TRBD1 (6 bases). The germline V and J ends were trimmed by 5 bases and 5 bases, with 24 bases remaining between them. Looked up from germline, CDR1 is SGHTA and CDR2 is FQGTGA. The CDR3 covers 17 residues. The CDR3 sequence: CASSTQPSTGSIETQYF. The CDR3, as DNA: TGTGCCAGCAGCACTCAGCCCTCTACAGGGAGTATTGAGACCCAGTACTTC.

The chain employs TRBV10-3 and TRBJ2-7, with D possibly TRBD1 on 5 matching bases. V lost 7 bases and J 2 bases, leaving 12 bases between the germline ends. Per the germline V gene, CDR1 is ENHRY and CDR2 is SYGVKD. This CDR3 contains 13 residues. In nucleotides, the CDR3 is TGTGCCATCACAAAAGACAGAGCCTACGAGCAGTACTTC. Encoded protein: CAITKDRAYEQYF.

The sample holds one count of this clone. The CDR3 coding sequence is TGCGCCAGCAGCTTTAAGCGGGCGGAGCTCCTCTGGCGGGAGACCCAGTACTTC. It codes for CASSFKRAELLWRETQYF. The V and J genes are TRBV5-1 and TRBJ2-5; D perhaps matches TRBD2 (6 bases). The CDR3 has 18 residues. CDR1 and CDR2 from the germline V gene are SGHRS and YFSETQ. V lost 2 bases to trimming and J lost 5 bases, with 25 bases between them.

This clone was seen a handful of times. This chain connects TRBV7-9 to TRBJ2-5; 7 nucleotides align to TRBD1. Germline loops: CDR1 SEHNR, CDR2 FQNEAQ (reference sequence). The length of the CDR3 is 16 residues. Unmatched junction bases numbered 10, after V lost 5 bases and J lost 1 base. CDR3 amino acids: CASSRVFGDSQETQYF. CDR3 nucleotide sequence: TGTGCCAGCAGCCGAGTCTTTGGGGACAGCCAAGAGACCCAGTACTTC.

The gene calls are TRBV23-1 and TRBJ2-7; D call uncertain. TRBV23-1 is an open reading frame, and its role is uncertain. Trimming took off 0 bases at V and 2 bases at J, with 11 bases between the two ends. CDR3 length: 15 residues. The CDR3 DNA is TGCGCCAGCAGTCAATCCCGGCAGGCAGCCTACGAGCAGTACTTC. Translating gives CASSQSRQAAYEQYF.

The chain couples TRBV6-5 to TRBJ2-2; D ambiguous. Trimming shortened V by 2 bases and J by 6 bases, and 10 bases separated the two germline ends. The CDR3 contains 14 residues. Germline V gene sequence: CDR1 MNHEY, CDR2 SVGAGI. The CDR3 protein is CASSYPGWAGELFF. Written as DNA, the CDR3 is TGTGCCAGCAGTTACCCCGGGTGGGCCGGGGAGCTGTTTTTT.

Concerning this clone itself: One end of the junction varies from germline; a read error may be responsible. The J gene is TRBJ1-6, the V gene TRBV6-1; no clear D gene. Germline CDR1 and CDR2: MNHNS and SASEGT. The CDR3 length is 14 residues. CDR3 residues: CASREVPYNSPLHF. CDR3 nucleotides: TGTGCCAGCAGAGAAGTTCCTTATAATTCACCCCTCCACTTT.

The chain links TRBV6-1 to TRBJ2-4, with D perhaps matching TRBD2 (6 bases). The CDR3 extends over 14 amino acids. Germline assignment: CDR1 MNHNS and CDR2 SASEGT. V gave up 10 bases and J gave up 8 bases, with 21 bases separating them. The DNA of the CDR3 is TGTGCCACCTGGAGTATGTGGGAGGAGGACATTCAGTACTTC. Encoded protein: CATWSMWEEDIQYF.

The sample holds one count of this clone. The chain couples TRBV11-3 to TRBJ2-1; D is perhaps TRBD2 (7 bases). Trimming shortened V by 3 bases and J by 5 bases, and 14 bases separated the two germline ends. The length of the CDR3 is 15 residues. Germline loops: CDR1 SGHNT, CDR2 YENEEA. The CDR3 here is CASSFSGPGDNEQFF. CDR3 sequence (DNA): TGTGCCAGCAGCTTTAGCGGGCCAGGGGACAATGAGCAGTTCTTC.

In its sample, this clone was seen a few times. The chain carries TRBV5-1 and TRBJ1-1, with 8 bases fitting TRBD1. The germline V gene has CDR1 SGHRS and CDR2 YFSETQ. The CDR3 is made up of 13 amino acids. The V and J ends lost 0 bases and 14 bases, in that order; junction bases with no gene match: 9. The CDR3 region is CASSLGTNRGGFF. The CDR3 coding sequence is TGCGCCAGCAGCTTGGGGACCAACAGGGGGGGCTTCTTT.

V is TRBV18 and J is TRBJ2-2; D ambiguous. The V gene lost 8 bases and the J gene lost 3 bases, with 13 bases spanning the gap. Germline V gene sequence: CDR1 KGHSH, CDR2 LQKENI. There are 14 residues in the CDR3. The CDR3 sequence is CASAVGPHTGELFF. The CDR3 nucleotides are TGTGCCAGCGCCGTCGGTCCCCACACCGGGGAGCTGTTTTTT.

J is TRBJ1-1 and V is TRBV5-3; D ambiguous. TRBV5-3 is classed as an ORF, of uncertain function. The CDR3 is made up of 13 amino acids. V shed 0 bases and J shed 1 base, with 4 bases lying between them. The CDR3 sequence is CARSLGENTEAFF. CDR3 sequence (DNA): TGTGCCAGAAGCTTGGGGGAGAACACTGAAGCTTTCTTT.

The chain employs TRBV4-3 and TRBJ2-7, with 9 nucleotides matching TRBD1. Germline values: CDR1 LGHNA, CDR2 YSLEER. The CDR3 sequence is 14 residues long. Trimming removed 0 bases from V and 5 bases from J; junction bases left unmatched: 2. The CDR3 sequence: CASSQEGQGHEQYF. CDR3 in DNA: TGCGCCAGCAGCCAAGAGGGACAGGGCCACGAGCAGTACTTC.

This clone was detected once. The chain is built from TRBV7-2 and TRBJ2-5; 10 nucleotides line up with TRBD1. Germline V gene lookup returns CDR1 SGHTA and CDR2 FQGNSA. The V segment lost 3 bases and the J segment 5 bases; nucleotides outside the gene matches: 6. The CDR3 loop spans 15 amino acids. CDR3 DNA sequence: TGTGCCAGCAGCTTGACGGGACAGGGGAGGGAGACCCAGTACTTC. Translating it yields CASSLTGQGRETQYF.

On this clone itself: One end of the junction does not line up with germline, which may come from a read error. The rearrangement uses TRBV25-1 and TRBJ2-1; 11 bases fit TRBD2. This CDR3 spans 16 amino acids. The germline V gene encodes CDR1 MGHDK and CDR2 SYGVNS. Here the CDR3 reads CASSGTLGLADKSAVF. The DNA for the CDR3 is TGTGCCAGCAGTGGTACCCTGGGACTAGCGGACAAATCAGCGGTCTTC. Full variable domain (rest looked up from reference TRBV25-1 and TRBJ2-1): EADIYQTPRYLVIGTGKKITLECSQTMGHDKMYWYQQDPGMELHLIHYSYGVNSTEKGDLSSESTVSRIRTEHFPLTLESARPSHTSQYLCASSGTLGLADKSAVFGPGTRLTVL.